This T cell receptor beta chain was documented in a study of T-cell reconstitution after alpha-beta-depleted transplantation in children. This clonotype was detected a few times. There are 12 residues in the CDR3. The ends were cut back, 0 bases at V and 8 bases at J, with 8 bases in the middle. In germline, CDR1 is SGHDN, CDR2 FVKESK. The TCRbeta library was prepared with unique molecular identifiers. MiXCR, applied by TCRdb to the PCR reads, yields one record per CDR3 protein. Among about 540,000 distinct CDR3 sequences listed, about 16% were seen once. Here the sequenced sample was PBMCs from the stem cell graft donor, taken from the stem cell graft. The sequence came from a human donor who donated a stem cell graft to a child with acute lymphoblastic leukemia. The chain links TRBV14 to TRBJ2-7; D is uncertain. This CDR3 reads CASSQDLFQQYF. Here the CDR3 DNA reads TGTGCCAGCAGCCAAGATCTTTTTCAGCAGTACTTC.